This T cell receptor beta chain was retrieved from a study of T cells of healthy individuals. TCRdb itself ran the 5' RACE reads through MiXCR, one entry per CDR3 protein. The table shows around 79,000 distinct CDR3 sequences, with 5% occurring only once. This clonotype was detected ten times or more. V gave up 1 base and J gave up 6 bases, with 19 bases separating them. There are 16 residues in the CDR3. Germline V gene data show CDR1 as SGHVS and CDR2 as FQNEAQ. This sequence joins TRBV7-8 and TRBJ2-7; D is tentatively TRBD1 or TRBD2 (5 bases each). This sequence was found in a female donor in good health. The CDR3 bases are TGTGCCAGCAGCTTAGGGACTTCGGGGCTCCGGGGCGAGCAGTACTTC. It translates to CASSLGTSGLRGEQYF.